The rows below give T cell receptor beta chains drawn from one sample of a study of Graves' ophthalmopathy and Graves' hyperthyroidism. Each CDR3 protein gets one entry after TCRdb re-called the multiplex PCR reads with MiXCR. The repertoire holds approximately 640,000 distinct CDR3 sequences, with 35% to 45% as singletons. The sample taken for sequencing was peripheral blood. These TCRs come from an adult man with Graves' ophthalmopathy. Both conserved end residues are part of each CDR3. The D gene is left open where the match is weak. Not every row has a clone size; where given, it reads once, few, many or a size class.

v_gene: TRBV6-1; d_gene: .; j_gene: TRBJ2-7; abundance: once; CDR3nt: TGTGCCAGCAGAAGCACAGTAGGCGAGCAGTACTTC; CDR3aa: CASRSTVGEQYF
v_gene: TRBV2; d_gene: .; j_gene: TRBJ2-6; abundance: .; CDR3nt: TGTGCCAGCTCACTCGGGGACATCTCTGGGGCCAACGTCCTGACTTTC; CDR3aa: CASSLGDISGANVLTF
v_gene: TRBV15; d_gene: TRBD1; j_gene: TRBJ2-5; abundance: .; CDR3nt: TGTGCCACCAGCAGATACAAGTACGGGACAGTTAGCAATCAGCCCCAGTACTTC; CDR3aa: CATSRYKYGTVSNQPQYF
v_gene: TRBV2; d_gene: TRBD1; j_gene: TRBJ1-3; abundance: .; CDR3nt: TGTGCCAGCAGGGAACACAGGGGGACCTCTGGAAACACCATATATTTT; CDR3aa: CASREHRGTSGNTIYF
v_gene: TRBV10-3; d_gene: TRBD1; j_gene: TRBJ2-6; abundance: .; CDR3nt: TGTGCCAGCAGTTACTCCGCCGGGACAGGGGTTCGGCGGGGCAACGTCCTGACTTTC; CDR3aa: CASSYSAGTGVRRGNVLTF
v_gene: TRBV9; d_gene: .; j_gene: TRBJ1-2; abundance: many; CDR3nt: TGTGCCAGCAGCGAGATCACGCAGGGAGCCTACACCTTC; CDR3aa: CASSEITQGAYTF
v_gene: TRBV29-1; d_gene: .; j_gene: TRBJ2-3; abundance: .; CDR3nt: TGCAGCGTTGGGAGAGTCCTCACAGATACGCAGTATTTT; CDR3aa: CSVGRVLTDTQYF
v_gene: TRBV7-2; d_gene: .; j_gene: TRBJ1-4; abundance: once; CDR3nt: TGTGCCAGCAGCTTATCCGACCAAACTTGGCGAGAAAAACTGTTGTTT; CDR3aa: CASSLSDQTWREKLLF
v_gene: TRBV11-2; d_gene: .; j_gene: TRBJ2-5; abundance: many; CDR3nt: TGTGCCAGCAGCTTCGGCTCCCCCCAAGAGACCCAGTACTTC; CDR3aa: CASSFGSPQETQYF
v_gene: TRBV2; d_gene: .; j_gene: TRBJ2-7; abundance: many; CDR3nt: TGTGCCAGCGAGGACACCCTTGAAACCTACGAGCAGTACTTC; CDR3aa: CASEDTLETYEQYF
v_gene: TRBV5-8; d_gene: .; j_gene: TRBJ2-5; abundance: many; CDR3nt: TGTGCCACGACCCTTCAGGGTGGAGAGACCCAGTACTTC; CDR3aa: CATTLQGGETQYF
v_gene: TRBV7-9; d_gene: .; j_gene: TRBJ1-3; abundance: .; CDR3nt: TGTGCCAGCAGCTTAACCCTAATAAGCGGCGGAAACACCATATATTTT; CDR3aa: CASSLTLISGGNTIYF
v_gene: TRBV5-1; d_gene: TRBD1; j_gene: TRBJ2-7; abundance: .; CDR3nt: TGCGCCAGCAGCGTGACAGGGATGGCCTACGAGCAGTACTTC; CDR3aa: CASSVTGMAYEQYF
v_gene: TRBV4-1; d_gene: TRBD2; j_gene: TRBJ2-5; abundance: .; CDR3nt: TGCGCCAGCAGCCATCTACTAGCGGGAGGGCAGGAGACCCAGTACTTC; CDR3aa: CASSHLLAGGQETQYF
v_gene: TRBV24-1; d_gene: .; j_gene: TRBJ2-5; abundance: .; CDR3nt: TGTGCCACCAGTGATTTGGGCGGGGCCCAAGAGACCCAGTACTTC; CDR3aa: CATSDLGGAQETQYF
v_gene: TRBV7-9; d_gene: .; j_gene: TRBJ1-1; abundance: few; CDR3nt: TGTGCCAGCAGCTTAGTATTTCGTGGTTACCTTAACATGAACACTGAAGCTTTCTTT; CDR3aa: CASSLVFRGYLNMNTEAFF
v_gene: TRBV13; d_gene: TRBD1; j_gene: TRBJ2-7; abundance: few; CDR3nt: TGTGCCAGCAGTTCGGACAGGGGATCCTACGAGCAGTACTTC; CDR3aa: CASSSDRGSYEQYF
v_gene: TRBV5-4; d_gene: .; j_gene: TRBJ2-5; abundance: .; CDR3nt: TGTGCCAGCAGCTTTATCAGGGTCGAAGGGACCCAGTACTTC; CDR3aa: CASSFIRVEGTQYF
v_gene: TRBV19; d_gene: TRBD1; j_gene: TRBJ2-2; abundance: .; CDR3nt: TGTGCCAGTAGTAGGGACAGGGGGCCTGGCGGGGAGCTGTTTTTT; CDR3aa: CASSRDRGPGGELFF
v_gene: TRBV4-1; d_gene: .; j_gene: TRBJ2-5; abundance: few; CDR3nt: TGCGCCAGCAGCCAAGAAGGTATGGGAGCCGAATTGGAGACCCAGTACTTC; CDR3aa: CASSQEGMGAELETQYF
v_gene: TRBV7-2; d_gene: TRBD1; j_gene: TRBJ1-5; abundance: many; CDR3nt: TGTGCCAGCAGCTTAGGTCCAGGGGGCTTGAAGCAGCCCCAGCATTTT; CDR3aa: CASSLGPGGLKQPQHF
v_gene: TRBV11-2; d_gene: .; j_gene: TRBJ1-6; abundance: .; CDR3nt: TGTGCCAGCAGCTTTCAGGGGCCTAATTCACCCCTCCACTTT; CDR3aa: CASSFQGPNSPLHF
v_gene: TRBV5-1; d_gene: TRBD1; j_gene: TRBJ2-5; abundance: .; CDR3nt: TGCGCCAGCAGCCAAGGTGGAGACAGGGTGGAGGAGACCCAGTACTTC; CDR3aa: CASSQGGDRVEETQYF
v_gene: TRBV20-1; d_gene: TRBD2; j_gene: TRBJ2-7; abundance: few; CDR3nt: TGCAGTGCTGACAACCGACGAGCGGGAACCTACGAGCAGTACTTC; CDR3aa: CSADNRRAGTYEQYF
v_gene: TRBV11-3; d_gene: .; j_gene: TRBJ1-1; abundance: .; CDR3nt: TGTGCCAGCAGCCGAGGGGGGGAGACTGAAGCTTTCTTT; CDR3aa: CASSRGGETEAFF
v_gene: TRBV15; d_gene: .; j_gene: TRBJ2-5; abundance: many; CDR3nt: TGTGCCACCAGGCAGGGGCTCCAAGAGACCCAGTACTTC; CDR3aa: CATRQGLQETQYF
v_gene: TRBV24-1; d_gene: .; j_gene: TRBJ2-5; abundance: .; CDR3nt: TGTGCCACCAGTGACCAAACAGGGTCCTGGGACGAGACCCAGTACTTC; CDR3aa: CATSDQTGSWDETQYF
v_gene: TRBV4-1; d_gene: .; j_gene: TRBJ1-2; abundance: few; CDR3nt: TGCGCCAGCAGCCAAGGGCAGGGCCGGACTAACTATGGCTACACCTTC; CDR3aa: CASSQGQGRTNYGYTF
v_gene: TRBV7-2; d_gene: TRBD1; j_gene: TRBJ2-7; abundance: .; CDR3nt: TGTGCCAGCAGCCCTTCCGGGACAGTAGGCTACGAGCAGTACTTC; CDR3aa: CASSPSGTVGYEQYF
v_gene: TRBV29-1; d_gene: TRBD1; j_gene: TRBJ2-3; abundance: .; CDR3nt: TGCAGCGTTGCCCGGGACAGGGTGGGGTATTTT; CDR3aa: CSVARDRVGYF
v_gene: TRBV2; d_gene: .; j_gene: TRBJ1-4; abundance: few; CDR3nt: TGTGCCAGCAGCGACAGAAGTAATGAAAAACTGTTTTTT; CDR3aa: CASSDRSNEKLFF
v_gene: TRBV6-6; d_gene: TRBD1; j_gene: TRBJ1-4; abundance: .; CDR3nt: TGTGCCAGCAGTCTAACAGGGACAGATGAAAAACTGTTTTTT; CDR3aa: CASSLTGTDEKLFF
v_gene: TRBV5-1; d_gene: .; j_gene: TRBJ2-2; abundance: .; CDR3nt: TGCGCCAGCAGCCAATCCTCGCCGGGGGTCCCCGGGGAGCTGTTTTTT; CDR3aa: CASSQSSPGVPGELFF
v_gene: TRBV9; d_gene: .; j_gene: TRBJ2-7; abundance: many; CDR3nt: TGTGCCAGCAGCGTAAGGTCTCAGGGCGACGAGCAGTACTTC; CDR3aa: CASSVRSQGDEQYF
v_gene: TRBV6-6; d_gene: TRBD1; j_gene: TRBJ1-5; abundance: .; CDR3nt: TGTGCCAGCAGCCCCCGGGACAGGGGAGGTGAGACCCAGCATTTT; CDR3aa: CASSPRDRGGETQHF
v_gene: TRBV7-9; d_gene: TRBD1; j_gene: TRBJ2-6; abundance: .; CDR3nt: TGTGCCAGCAGGGGACAGGGGGCTTTC; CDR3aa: CASRGQGAF
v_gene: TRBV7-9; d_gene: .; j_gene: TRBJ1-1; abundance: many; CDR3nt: TGTGCCAGCACCTCCAATCGCGGCGACGCTGAAGCTTTCTTT; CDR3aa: CASTSNRGDAEAFF
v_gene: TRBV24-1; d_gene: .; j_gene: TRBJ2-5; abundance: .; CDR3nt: TGTGCCACCAGTGATCCTCCGCCAGGGGAAGAGACCCAGTACTTC; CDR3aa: CATSDPPPGEETQYF
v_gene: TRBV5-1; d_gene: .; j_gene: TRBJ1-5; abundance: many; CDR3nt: TGCGCCAGCAGTTTCAGATCCTATAGCAATCAGCCCCAGCATTTT; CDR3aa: CASSFRSYSNQPQHF
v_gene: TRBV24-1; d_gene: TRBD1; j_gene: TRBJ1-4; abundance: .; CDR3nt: TGTGCCACCAGCACAACCGGGACAGGGGATGAAAAACTGTTTTTT; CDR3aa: CATSTTGTGDEKLFF
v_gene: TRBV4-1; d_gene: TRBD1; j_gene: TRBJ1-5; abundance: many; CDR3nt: TGCGCCAGCAGCCAAGATCGGACAGGGGGTCAGCCCCAGCATTTT; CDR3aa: CASSQDRTGGQPQHF
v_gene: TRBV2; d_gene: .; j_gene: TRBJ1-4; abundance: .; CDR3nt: TGTGCCAGCAGTGGGGGGACCGGAGGGTTTAATGAAAAACTGTTTTTT; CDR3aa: CASSGGTGGFNEKLFF
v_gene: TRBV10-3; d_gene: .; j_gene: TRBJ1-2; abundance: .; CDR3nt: TGTGCCATCAAGGAGGGGCAGGGGATGTATACCTTC; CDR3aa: CAIKEGQGMYTF
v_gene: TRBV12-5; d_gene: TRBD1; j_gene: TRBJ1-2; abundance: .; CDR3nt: TGTGCTAGTGGTTTGGGGACAGGCGGGGGCTACACCTTC; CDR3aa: CASGLGTGGGYTF
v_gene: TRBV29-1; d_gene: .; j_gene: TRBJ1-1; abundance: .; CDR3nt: TGCAGCGTTGCAAGTCCCGGGGGCACTGAAGCTTTCTTT; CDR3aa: CSVASPGGTEAFF
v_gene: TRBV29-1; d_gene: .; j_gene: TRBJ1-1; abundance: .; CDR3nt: TGCAGTTACGGGGCGGCTGCTGGCACTGAAGCTTTCTTT; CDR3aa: CSYGAAAGTEAFF
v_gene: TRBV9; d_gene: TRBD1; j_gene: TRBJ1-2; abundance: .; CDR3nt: TGTGCCAGCAGTCCTACTCCCGGGACAGGGGGCGTCGGCTACACCTTC; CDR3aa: CASSPTPGTGGVGYTF
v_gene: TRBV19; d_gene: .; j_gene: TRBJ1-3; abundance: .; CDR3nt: TGTGCCAGTAGTATACTAGGCTCTGGAAACACCATATATTTT; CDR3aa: CASSILGSGNTIYF
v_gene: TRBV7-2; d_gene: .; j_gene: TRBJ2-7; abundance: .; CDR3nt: TGTGCCAGCAGCTTAAGGCGGGACACAGACTACGAGCAGTACTTC; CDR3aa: CASSLRRDTDYEQYF
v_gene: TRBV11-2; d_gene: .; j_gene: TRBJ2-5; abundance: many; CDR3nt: TGTGCCAGCAGCCGTGACAGGACTAATTCGGAGACCCAGTACTTC; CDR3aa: CASSRDRTNSETQYF
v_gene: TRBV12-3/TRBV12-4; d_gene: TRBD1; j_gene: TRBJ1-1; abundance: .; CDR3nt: TGTGCCAGCAGTTCCCACAGGACAGGGGGCTCACTGAACACTGAAGCTTTCTTT; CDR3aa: CASSSHRTGGSLNTEAFF
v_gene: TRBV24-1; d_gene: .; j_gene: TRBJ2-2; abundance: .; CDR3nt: TGTGCCACCAGTCCCGGGACGGCGAACACCGGGCAGCTGTTTTTT; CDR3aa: CATSPGTANTGQLFF
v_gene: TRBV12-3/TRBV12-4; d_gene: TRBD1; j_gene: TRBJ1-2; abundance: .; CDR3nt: TGTGCCAGCAGCCGGGACAGGGCGGATGGCTACACCTTC; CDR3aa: CASSRDRADGYTF
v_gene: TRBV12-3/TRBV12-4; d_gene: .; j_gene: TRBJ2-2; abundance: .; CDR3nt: TGTGCCAGCAGTTTTCGCACAGCCCTCCCCGGGGAGCTGTTTTTT; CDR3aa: CASSFRTALPGELFF
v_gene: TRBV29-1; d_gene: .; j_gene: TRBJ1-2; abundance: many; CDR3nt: TGCAGCGTTGAAGAACCGCCTGTCGGCAATGGCTACACCTTC; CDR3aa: CSVEEPPVGNGYTF